This entry lists 3 T cell receptor beta chains sequenced from one sample in a study of T cell responses to AZD1222 COVID-19 vaccine. Produced via immunoSEQ multiplex PCR; TCRdb's table is partial and in-frame only. The table records about 150,000 clones, roughly nine tenths of them present only once. The sample consisted of peripheral blood, taken on day 0 of AZD1222 vaccination. The receptors were sampled from an adult in good health.

The CDR3 here is CASSRFSGGGTDTQYF. In DNA, the CDR3 is TGTGCCAGCAGCCGATTTAGCGGGGGAGGCACAGATACGCAGTATTTT. The rearrangement uses TRBV9 and TRBJ2-3; TRBD2 matches at 9 bases. Germline lookup yields CDR1 SGDLS and CDR2 YYNGEE. Trimming took 4 bases from V and 1 from J; bases not matched to a gene: 7. The CDR3 has 16 amino acids.

This chain joins TRBV30 and TRBJ1-3; D is unresolved. Germline assignment: CDR1 GTSNPN and CDR2 SVGIG (reference sequence). This CDR3 region has 14 residues. V was clipped by 2 bases and J by 4 bases, with 12 bases between them. CDR3 in amino acids: CAWSIPGSGNTIYF. The CDR3 coding sequence is TGTGCCTGGAGTATACCTGGATCGGGAAACACCATATATTTT.

The chain couples TRBV28 to TRBJ2-5; D remains ambiguous. The germline gives CDR1 MDHEN, CDR2 SYDVKM. Trimming removed 6 bases from V and 5 bases from J, with 19 bases in between. The CDR3 consists of 15 residues. The CDR3 sequence: CASRSLDKSGETQYF. In nucleotides, the CDR3 is TGTGCCAGCAGGAGCCTTGACAAATCCGGGGAGACCCAGTACTTC. Combining the CDR3 with reference TRBV28 and TRBJ2-5 gives the whole variable domain DVKVTQSSRYLVKRTGEKVFLECVQDMDHENMFWYRQDPGLGLRLIYFSYDVKMKEKGDIPEGYSVSREKKERFSLILESASTNQTSMYLCASRSLDKSGETQYFGPGTRLLVL.